This section outlines one T cell receptor beta chain sequence together with its context. Antigen specificity is unknown. Treatment-naive patients with stable or active relapsing-remitting disease were the multiple sclerosis controls. Reverse transcription of roughly 0.5 to 1 ug RNA was performed with random hexamers. TCRdb reprocessed the immunoSEQ multiplex PCR reads with MiXCR, giving one entry per CDR3 protein. The data hold around 190,000 distinct CDR3 sequences, with about 95% observed a single time. The entry originates in a study of CD8 T cells in Susac syndrome. Study-wide points: It was acknowledged in the study that its TCR sequencing and HLA analysis involved a relatively small number of individuals.

There are 15 residues in the CDR3. From germline, CDR1 is MNHEY and CDR2 SMNVEV (reference sequence). With V trimmed by 0 bases and J by 2 bases, 3 bases remained unmatched. The sequencing input was CD8+ T cells from PBMCs. This clonotype was sampled from a human donor with multiple sclerosis. V is TRBV27 and J is TRBJ2-7; 8 nucleotides align to TRBD1. The CDR3 DNA reads TGTGCCAGCAGTTTATCCCAGGGGGCTCCCTACGAGCAGTACTTC. Translating it yields CASSLSQGAPYEQYF.